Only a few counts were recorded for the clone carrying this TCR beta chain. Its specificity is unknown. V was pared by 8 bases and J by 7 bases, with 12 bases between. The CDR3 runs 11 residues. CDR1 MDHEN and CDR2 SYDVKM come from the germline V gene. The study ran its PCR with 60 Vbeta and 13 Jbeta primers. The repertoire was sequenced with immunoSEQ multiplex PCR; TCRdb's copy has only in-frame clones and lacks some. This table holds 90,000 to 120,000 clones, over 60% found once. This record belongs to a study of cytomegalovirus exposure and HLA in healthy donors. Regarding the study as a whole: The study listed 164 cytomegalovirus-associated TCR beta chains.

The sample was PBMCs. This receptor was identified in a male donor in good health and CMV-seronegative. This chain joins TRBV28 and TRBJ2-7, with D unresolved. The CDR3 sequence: CASSRVAEQYF. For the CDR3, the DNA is TGTGCCAGCTCACGGGTGGCGGAGCAGTACTTC.